A selection of T cell receptor beta chains follows, all from one sample in a study of blood T cell repertoires in COVID-19. The method was immunoSEQ multiplex PCR; TCRdb's version includes in-frame clones alone and lacks a portion of them. The sample yields fewer than 600,000 clones, about 88% seen once. Source material: peripheral blood. These receptors all come from a young man with COVID-19, enrolled during active disease. Each CDR3 is given with its conserved first and last residue. The order of the fields is D gene, J gene, clone size, V gene, CDR3 protein, CDR3 DNA. A D gene is named only where the DNA matches it firmly. Size values are once, few and many counts, or a class for expanded clones, and some rows have none.

D: .
J: TRBJ2-7
size: .
V: TRBV27
CDR3: CASSPTGVALEQYF
DNA: TGTGCCAGCAGTCCCACGGGAGTGGCGTTGGAGCAGTACTTC

D: .
J: TRBJ2-5
size: .
V: TRBV21-1
CDR3: CASSKAGTEEETQYF
DNA: TGTGCCAGCAGCAAAGCGGGGACAGAAGAAGAGACCCAGTACTTC

D: .
J: TRBJ2-7
size: .
V: TRBV6-5
CDR3: CASRNRVEAYEQYF
DNA: TGTGCCAGCAGAAACAGGGTGGAGGCCTACGAGCAGTACTTC

D: .
J: TRBJ1-2
size: .
V: TRBV29-1
CDR3: CSVEKPPSGYTF
DNA: TGCAGCGTTGAAAAACCTCCGAGCGGCTACACCTTC

D: TRBD1
J: TRBJ2-2
size: .
V: TRBV18
CDR3: CASSAPGTGSGELFF
DNA: TGTGCCAGCTCAGCTCCCGGGACAGGGTCCGGGGAGCTGTTTTTT

D: .
J: TRBJ2-2
size: .
V: TRBV2
CDR3: CASSVRNTGELFF
DNA: TGTGCCAGCAGTGTCAGGAACACCGGGGAGCTGTTTTTT

D: .
J: TRBJ2-7
size: .
V: TRBV6-5
CDR3: CASSYEQSSYEQYF
DNA: TGTGCCAGCAGTTACGAGCAATCATCCTACGAGCAGTACTTC

D: .
J: TRBJ1-2
size: .
V: TRBV18
CDR3: CASSPDGGYYGYTF
DNA: TGTGCCAGCTCACCCGACGGGGGATACTATGGCTACACCTTC

D: .
J: TRBJ1-4
size: .
V: TRBV28
CDR3: CASSFPRDEKLFF
DNA: TGTGCCAGCAGTTTCCCCAGGGATGAAAAACTGTTTTTT

D: TRBD2
J: TRBJ2-3
size: .
V: TRBV10-3
CDR3: CATWTSGVADTQYF
DNA: TGTGCCACCTGGACTAGCGGGGTGGCAGATACGCAGTATTTT

D: TRBD2
J: TRBJ2-2
size: .
V: TRBV4-1
CDR3: CASSQPPGLAGYGELFF
DNA: TGCGCCAGCAGCCAACCCCCGGGACTAGCGGGTTACGGGGAGCTGTTTTTT

D: .
J: TRBJ2-1
size: .
V: TRBV25-1
CDR3: CASSGYNEQFF
DNA: TGTGCCAGCTCGGGGTACAATGAGCAGTTCTTC

D: TRBD1
J: TRBJ2-7
size: .
V: TRBV4-1
CDR3: CASSLGTGQWEQYF
DNA: TGCGCCAGCAGCCTCGGGACAGGGCAGTGGGAGCAGTACTTC

D: TRBD1
J: TRBJ2-1
size: .
V: TRBV6-5
CDR3: CASKGQGKSYNEQFF
DNA: TGTGCCAGCAAGGGACAGGGGAAGTCCTACAATGAGCAGTTCTTC

D: TRBD1
J: TRBJ1-2
size: .
V: TRBV15
CDR3: CATSIEGAYGYTF
DNA: TGTGCCACCAGCATCGAGGGGGCGTATGGCTACACCTTC

D: TRBD2
J: TRBJ2-1
size: .
V: TRBV10-3
CDR3: CAISETGGLNEQFF
DNA: TGTGCCATCAGTGAGACGGGGGGGTTGAATGAGCAGTTCTTC

D: TRBD1
J: TRBJ2-7
size: .
V: TRBV6-5
CDR3: CASSYSNRGLNEQYF
DNA: TGTGCCAGCAGTTACTCGAACAGGGGGCTCAACGAGCAGTACTTC

D: TRBD2
J: TRBJ2-5
size: .
V: TRBV12-3/TRBV12-4
CDR3: CASSAGLAETQYF
DNA: TGTGCCAGCAGTGCGGGACTAGCTGAGACCCAGTACTTC

D: .
J: TRBJ2-3
size: .
V: TRBV24-1
CDR3: CATSDSTSTDTQYF
DNA: TGTGCCACCAGTGATTCAACTAGCACAGATACGCAGTATTTT

D: .
J: TRBJ2-6
size: .
V: TRBV2
CDR3: CASQTGFGANVLTF
DNA: TGTGCCAGCCAGACAGGCTTTGGGGCCAACGTCCTGACTTTC

D: .
J: TRBJ1-1
size: .
V: TRBV5-6
CDR3: CASSQGLNTEAFF
DNA: TGTGCCAGCAGCCAGGGCCTAAACACTGAAGCTTTCTTT

D: .
J: TRBJ2-1
size: .
V: TRBV6-5
CDR3: CASSYGLEGRNEQFF
DNA: TGTGCCAGCAGTTACGGACTCGAAGGGAGGAATGAGCAGTTCTTC

D: .
J: TRBJ2-2
size: .
V: TRBV19
CDR3: CASSRVGGELFF
DNA: TGTGCCAGTTCTCGAGTCGGCGGGGAGCTGTTTTTT

D: TRBD2
J: TRBJ2-1
size: .
V: TRBV9
CDR3: CASSARLAGSSYNEQFF
DNA: TGTGCCAGCAGCGCGCGGCTAGCGGGAAGCTCCTACAATGAGCAGTTCTTC

D: .
J: TRBJ2-5
size: .
V: TRBV4-1
CDR3: CASSQGTAETQYF
DNA: TGCGCCAGCAGCCAAGGAACAGCCGAGACCCAGTACTTC

D: TRBD2
J: TRBJ2-7
size: few
V: TRBV4-1
CDR3: CASSQASGPSYEQYF
DNA: TGCGCCAGCAGCCAAGCTAGCGGGCCGTCCTACGAGCAGTACTTC

D: TRBD1
J: TRBJ1-2
size: .
V: TRBV30
CDR3: CAWSAKPGQGDGGYTF
DNA: TGTGCCTGGAGTGCAAAACCGGGACAGGGAGATGGTGGCTACACCTTC

D: TRBD1
J: TRBJ1-2
size: .
V: TRBV9
CDR3: CASSVGQGGGYTF
DNA: TGTGCCAGCAGCGTAGGACAGGGAGGTGGCTACACCTTC

D: TRBD1
J: TRBJ2-2
size: .
V: TRBV6-1
CDR3: CASSEEVRTGNTGELFF
DNA: TGTGCCAGCAGTGAAGAAGTCAGGACAGGGAACACCGGGGAGCTGTTTTTT